This T cell receptor beta chain derives from a study of cytomegalovirus exposure and HLA in healthy donors. Study-wide findings and caveats: TCR sequences were mostly rare, though some public TCRs occurred in many donors. According to reports, the classifier identified cytomegalovirus status with high specificity and sensitivity. CMV antigen specificity of a few CMV-associated chains was confirmed in vitro. The study recorded about 150 TCR beta chains that were cytomegalovirus-associated.

Produced via immunoSEQ multiplex PCR; TCRdb's table is partial and in-frame only. Here the sample spans 300,000 to 400,000 clones, around 86% being singletons. As for this clone: Its specificity is not known.

The CDR3 length is 14 residues. V gave up 4 bases and J gave up 3 bases, with 11 bases separating them. CDR1 SGHRS and CDR2 YFSETQ come from the germline V gene. Sequencing was done on a sample of PBMCs. The rearrangement uses TRBV5-1 and TRBJ2-1; D ambiguous. The TCR sequence derives from a woman aged 18-29 years in good health and CMV-seronegative. The CDR3 DNA follows: TGCGCCAGCAGCAGAGAAACAGACTACAATGAGCAGTTCTTC. Translated: CASSRETDYNEQFF. Together with reference TRBV5-1 and TRBJ2-1, the CDR3 gives the full variable domain: KAGVTQTPRYLIKTRGQQVTLSCSPISGHRSVSWYQQTPGQGLQFLFEYFSETQRNKGNFPGRFSGRQFSNSRSEMNVSTLELGDSALYLCASSRETDYNEQFFGPGTRLTVL.